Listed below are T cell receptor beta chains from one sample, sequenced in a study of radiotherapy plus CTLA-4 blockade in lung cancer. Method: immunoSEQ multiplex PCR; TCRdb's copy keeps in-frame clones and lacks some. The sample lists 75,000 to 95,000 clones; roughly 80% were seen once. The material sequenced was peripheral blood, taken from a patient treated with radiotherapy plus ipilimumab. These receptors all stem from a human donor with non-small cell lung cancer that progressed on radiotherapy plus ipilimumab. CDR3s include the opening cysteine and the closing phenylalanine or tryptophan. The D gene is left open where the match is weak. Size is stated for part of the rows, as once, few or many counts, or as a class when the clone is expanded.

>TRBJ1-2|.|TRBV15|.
CATSRDPRQNGYTF
TGTGCCACCAGCAGAGATCCTAGGCAGAATGGCTACACCTTC
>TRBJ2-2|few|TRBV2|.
CASSGGGGELFF
TGTGCCAGCAGTGGAGGGGGCGGGGAGCTGTTTTTT
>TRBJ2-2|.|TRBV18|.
CASSESGITGELFF
TGTGCCAGCTCAGAATCCGGGATCACCGGGGAGCTGTTTTTT
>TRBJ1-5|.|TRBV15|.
CATSREGPGNQPQHF
TGTGCCACCAGCAGAGAGGGTCCGGGGAATCAGCCCCAGCATTTT
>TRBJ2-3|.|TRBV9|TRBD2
CASSVGASGSTDTQYF
TGTGCCAGCAGCGTAGGGGCTAGCGGTAGCACAGATACGCAGTATTTT
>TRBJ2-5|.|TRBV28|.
CASSFATGIETQYF
TGTGCCAGCAGTTTTGCCACAGGGATAGAGACCCAGTACTTC
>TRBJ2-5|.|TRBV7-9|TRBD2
CASSLASGSQETQYF
TGTGCCAGCAGCTTAGCTAGCGGGAGCCAAGAGACCCAGTACTTC
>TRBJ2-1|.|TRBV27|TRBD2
CASRTPSGTYNEQFF
TGTGCCAGCAGGACGCCAAGCGGGACCTACAATGAGCAGTTCTTC
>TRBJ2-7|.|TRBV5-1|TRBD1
CASSAAGTGNSYEQYF
TGCGCCAGCAGCGCCGCCGGGACAGGGAATTCCTACGAGCAGTACTTC
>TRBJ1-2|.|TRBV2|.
CASSELANNYGYTF
TGTGCCAGCAGTGAATTGGCCAATAACTATGGCTACACCTTC
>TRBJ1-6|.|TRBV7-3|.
CASSPNGGLDNSPLHF
TGTGCCAGCAGCCCAAACGGGGGGCTCGATAATTCACCCCTCCACTTT
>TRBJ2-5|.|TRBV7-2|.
CASSLVRETQYF
TGTGCCAGCAGCTTAGTGAGGGAGACCCAGTACTTC
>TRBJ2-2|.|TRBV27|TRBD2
CASSLLGLAGGLNTGELFF
TGTGCCAGCAGTTTACTAGGACTAGCGGGAGGGCTAAACACCGGGGAGCTGTTTTTT
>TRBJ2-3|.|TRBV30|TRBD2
CAWTGLAEGVDTQYF
TGTGCCTGGACCGGACTAGCGGAGGGGGTAGATACGCAGTATTTT
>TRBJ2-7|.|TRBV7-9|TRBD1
CASTRDSYEQYF
TGTGCCAGCACTCGGGACAGCTACGAGCAGTACTTC
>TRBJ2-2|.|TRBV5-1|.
CASSLGPTAAGELFF
TGCGCCAGCAGCTTGGGCCCGACAGCTGCCGGGGAGCTGTTTTTT
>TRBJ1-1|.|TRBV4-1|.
CASSQDPGRGTEAFF
TGCGCCAGCAGCCAAGATCCGGGGAGGGGCACTGAAGCTTTCTTT
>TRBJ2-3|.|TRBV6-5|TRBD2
CASSSAGGTDTQYF
TGTGCCAGCAGTTCAGCGGGGGGCACAGATACGCAGTATTTT
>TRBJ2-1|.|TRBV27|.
CASSFPSPNNEQFF
TGTGCCAGCAGTTTTCCCAGCCCTAACAATGAGCAGTTCTTC
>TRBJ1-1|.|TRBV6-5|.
CASSYSRGSTEAFF
TGTGCCAGCAGTTACTCGAGGGGAAGCACTGAAGCTTTCTTT
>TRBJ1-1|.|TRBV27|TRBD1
CASSKDRGDTEAFF
TGTGCCAGCAGTAAAGACAGGGGCGACACTGAAGCTTTCTTT
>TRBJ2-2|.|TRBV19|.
CASSIGLGTGELFF
TGTGCCAGTAGTATTGGTTTGGGAACCGGGGAACTGTTTTTT
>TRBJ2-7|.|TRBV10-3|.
CAIRTEGYEQYF
TGTGCCATCAGGACGGAGGGCTACGAGCAGTACTTC
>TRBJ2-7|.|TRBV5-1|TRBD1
CASSFPEQGAISYEQYF
TGCGCCAGCAGCTTCCCCGAACAGGGGGCCATCTCCTACGAGCAGTACTTC
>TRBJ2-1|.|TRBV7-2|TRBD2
CASSPPYTSVNFNEQFF
TGTGCCAGCAGCCCTCCATACACTAGCGTAAACTTCAATGAGCAGTTCTTC
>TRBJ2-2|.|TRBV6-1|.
CASSRYLTGELFF
TGTGCCAGCAGTCGATATCTTACCGGGGAGCTGTTTTTT
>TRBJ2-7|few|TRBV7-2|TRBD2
CASSQLPGLAYEQYF
TGTGCCAGCAGCCAATTGCCGGGACTAGCCTACGAGCAGTACTTC
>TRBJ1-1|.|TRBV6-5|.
CASSYSNRGMGEAFF
TGTGCCAGCAGTTACTCGAATCGGGGAATGGGTGAAGCTTTCTTT
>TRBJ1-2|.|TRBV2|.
CASTTNRDSYNGYTF
TGTGCCAGCACCACCAACCGGGACTCCTACAATGGCTACACCTTC
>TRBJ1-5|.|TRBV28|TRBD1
CATKNRGLNQPQHF
TGTGCCACGAAAAACAGGGGCCTCAATCAGCCCCAGCATTTT
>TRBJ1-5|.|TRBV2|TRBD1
CASSGGQGNQPQHF
TGTGCCAGCAGTGGGGGACAGGGCAATCAGCCCCAGCATTTT
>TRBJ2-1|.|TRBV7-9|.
CASSLLPGVQFF
TGTGCCAGCAGCTTACTCCCCGGGGTGCAGTTCTTC
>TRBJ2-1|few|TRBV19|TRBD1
CASSRQGALTNEQFF
TGTGCCAGTAGTCGTCAGGGGGCCCTCACCAATGAGCAGTTCTTC
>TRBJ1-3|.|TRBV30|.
CAWGLSGNTIYF
TGTGCCTGGGGTCTCTCTGGAAACACCATATATTTT
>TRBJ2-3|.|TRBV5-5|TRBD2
CASSLLAGDGDTQYF
TGTGCCAGCAGCCTACTAGCGGGAGATGGAGATACGCAGTATTTT
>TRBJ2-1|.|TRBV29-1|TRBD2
CSVEGGSSYNEQFF
TGCAGCGTTGAAGGCGGGAGTTCCTACAATGAGCAGTTCTTC
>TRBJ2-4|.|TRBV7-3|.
CASSLGETGFQYF
TGTGCCAGCAGCTTGGGGGAGACGGGTTTTCAGTACTTC
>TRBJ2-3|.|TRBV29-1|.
CSVVPGRGTDTQYF
TGCAGCGTTGTTCCTGGGCGAGGCACAGATACGCAGTATTTT
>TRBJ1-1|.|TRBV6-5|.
CASSYLFGSLEAFF
TGTGCCAGCAGTTACCTCTTCGGGAGCCTTGAAGCTTTCTTT
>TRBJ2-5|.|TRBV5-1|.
CASSSGQETQYF
TGCGCCAGCAGCTCGGGCCAAGAGACCCAGTACTTC
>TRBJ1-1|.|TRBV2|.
CASSDVEAEAFF
TGTGCCAGCAGTGACGTGGAAGCCGAAGCTTTCTTT
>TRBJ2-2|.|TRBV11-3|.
CASSPRNTGELFF
TGTGCCAGCAGCCCGCGGAACACCGGGGAGCTGTTTTTT
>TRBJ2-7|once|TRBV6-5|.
CASSYVQGGTYEQYF
TGTGCCAGCAGTTACGTACAGGGGGGGACCTACGAGCAGTACTTC
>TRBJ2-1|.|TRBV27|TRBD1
CASSPQGRGNEQFF
TGTGCCAGCAGTCCACAGGGGAGAGGAAATGAGCAGTTCTTC
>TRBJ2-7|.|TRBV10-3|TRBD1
CAISADRDDEQYF
TGTGCCATCAGCGCGGACAGGGACGACGAGCAGTACTTC
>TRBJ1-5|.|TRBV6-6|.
CASTERNSDSNQPQHF
TGTGCCAGCACCGAAAGAAATAGCGATAGCAATCAGCCCCAGCATTTT
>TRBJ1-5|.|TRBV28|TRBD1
CASRGTVNQPQHF
TGTGCCAGCAGAGGGACAGTTAATCAGCCCCAGCATTTT
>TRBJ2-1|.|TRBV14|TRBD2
CASSATSGFYNEQFF
TGTGCCAGCAGCGCTACTAGCGGGTTCTACAATGAGCAGTTCTTC
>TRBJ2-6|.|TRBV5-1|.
CASSTGSGANVLTF
TGCGCCAGCAGTACGGGGTCTGGGGCCAACGTCCTGACTTTC
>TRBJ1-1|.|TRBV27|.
CASGPQGIKTFF
TGTGCCAGCGGCCCCCAGGGAATCAAAACTTTCTTT
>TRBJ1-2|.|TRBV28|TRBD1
CASRNQGGTYSGYTF
TGTGCCAGCAGAAACCAGGGGGGGACCTATAGTGGCTACACCTTC
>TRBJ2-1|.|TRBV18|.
CASSPREYGEQFF
TGTGCCAGCTCACCCCGGGAGTATGGTGAGCAGTTCTTC
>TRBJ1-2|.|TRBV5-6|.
CASIEKGFGYGYTF
TGTGCCAGCATCGAAAAGGGTTTTGGCTATGGCTACACCTTC